This TCR beta chain was identified during a study of cytomegalovirus exposure and HLA in healthy donors. Findings and limits, study-wide: Among TCR sequences, most were rare, though some public TCRs appeared in many donors. It was found in a later analysis that first-cohort TCR clusters tended to co-occur in the 120 validation repertoires.

As concerns this clone: Its antigen is not known.

The method was immunoSEQ multiplex PCR; TCRdb's version includes in-frame clones alone and lacks a portion of them. The table records 150,000 to 250,000 clones, approximately 78% of them present only once. CDR1 and CDR2 from the germline V gene are SGHRS and YFSETQ. With 4 bases clipped from V and 9 bases from J, the junction kept 10 bases outside the gene matches. The CDR3 extends over 15 amino acids. The chain uses TRBV5-1 and TRBJ2-1, with 10 bases aligning to TRBD2. Sequenced: PBMCs. The receptor's source is a woman aged 30 to 39 in good health and CMV-seronegative. The CDR3 loop reads CASSLRLAGDGEQFF. The CDR3, as DNA: TGCGCCAGCAGCCTGCGACTAGCGGGTGACGGTGAGCAGTTCTTC.